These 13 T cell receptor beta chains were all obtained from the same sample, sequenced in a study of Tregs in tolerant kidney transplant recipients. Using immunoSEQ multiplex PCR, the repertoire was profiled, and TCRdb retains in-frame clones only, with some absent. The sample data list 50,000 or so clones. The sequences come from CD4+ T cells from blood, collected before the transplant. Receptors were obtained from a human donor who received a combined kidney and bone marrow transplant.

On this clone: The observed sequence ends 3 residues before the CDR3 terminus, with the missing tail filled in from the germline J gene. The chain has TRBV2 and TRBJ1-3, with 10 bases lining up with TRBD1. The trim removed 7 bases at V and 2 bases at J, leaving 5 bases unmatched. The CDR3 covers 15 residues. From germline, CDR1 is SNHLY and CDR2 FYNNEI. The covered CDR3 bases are TGTGCCAGCAACCGGGACAGGGGAGCTGGAAACACC. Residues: CASNRDRGAGNT. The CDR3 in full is CASNRDRGAGNTIYF.

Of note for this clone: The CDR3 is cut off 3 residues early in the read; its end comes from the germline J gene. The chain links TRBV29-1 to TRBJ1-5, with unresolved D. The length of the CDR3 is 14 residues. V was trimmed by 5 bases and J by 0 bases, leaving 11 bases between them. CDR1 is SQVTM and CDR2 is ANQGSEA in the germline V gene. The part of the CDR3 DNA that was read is TGCAGCGTTAGCGCGACGGATAGCAATCAGCCC. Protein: CSVSATDSNQP. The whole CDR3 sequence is CSVSATDSNQPQHF.

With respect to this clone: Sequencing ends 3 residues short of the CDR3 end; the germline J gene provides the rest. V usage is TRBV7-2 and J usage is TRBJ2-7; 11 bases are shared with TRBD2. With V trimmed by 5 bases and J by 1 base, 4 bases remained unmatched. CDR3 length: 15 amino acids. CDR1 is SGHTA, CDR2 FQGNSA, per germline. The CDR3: CASSQTSGKSYEQYF. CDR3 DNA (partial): TGTGCCAGCAGCCAGACTAGCGGGAAGTCCTACGAG.

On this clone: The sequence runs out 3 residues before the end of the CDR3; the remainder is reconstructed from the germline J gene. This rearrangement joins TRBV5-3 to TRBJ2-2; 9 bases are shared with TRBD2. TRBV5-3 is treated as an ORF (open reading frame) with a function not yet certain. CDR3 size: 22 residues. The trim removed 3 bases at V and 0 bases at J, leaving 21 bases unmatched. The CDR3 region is CARSCQRKAGGPTPPNTGELFF. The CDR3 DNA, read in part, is TGTGCCAGAAGCTGTCAACGAAAGGCGGGGGGGCCGACCCCACCGAACACCGGGGAG.

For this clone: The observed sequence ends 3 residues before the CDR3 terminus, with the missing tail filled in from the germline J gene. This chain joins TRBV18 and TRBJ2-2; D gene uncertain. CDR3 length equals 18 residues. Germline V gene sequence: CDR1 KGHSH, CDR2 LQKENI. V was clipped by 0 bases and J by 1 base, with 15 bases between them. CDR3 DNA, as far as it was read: TGTGCCAGCTCACCACCGGCAAAGGGTTCCCTGAACACCGGGGAG. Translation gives CASSPPAKGSLNTGE. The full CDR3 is CASSPPAKGSLNTGELFF.

CDR3 amino acids: CASSHAIHTEAFF. The DNA read from the CDR3 is TGTGCCAGCAGCCACGCGATACACACTGAA. V usage is TRBV7-9 and J usage is TRBJ1-1; D gene ambiguous. The CDR3 goes on 3 residues after the read ends, and that part is filled in from the germline J gene. The germline CDR1 and CDR2 sequences are SEHNR and FQNEAQ (reference sequence). The V end was cut by 5 bases, the J end by 3 bases, with 10 bases between. The CDR3 has 13 residues.

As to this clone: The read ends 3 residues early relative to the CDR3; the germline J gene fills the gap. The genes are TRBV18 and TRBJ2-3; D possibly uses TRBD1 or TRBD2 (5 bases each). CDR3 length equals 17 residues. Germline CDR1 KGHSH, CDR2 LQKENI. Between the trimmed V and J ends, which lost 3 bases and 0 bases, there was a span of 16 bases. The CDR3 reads CASSPPGQRGSTDTQYF. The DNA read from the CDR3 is TGTGCCAGCTCACCCCCGGGCCAGAGGGGAAGCACAGATACG.

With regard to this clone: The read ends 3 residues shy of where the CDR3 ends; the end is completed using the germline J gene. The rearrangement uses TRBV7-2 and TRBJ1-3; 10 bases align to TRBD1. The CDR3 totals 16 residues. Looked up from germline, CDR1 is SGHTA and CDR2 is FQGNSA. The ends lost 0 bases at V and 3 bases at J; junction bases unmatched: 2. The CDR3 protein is CASSLATGGGGNTIYF. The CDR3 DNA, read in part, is TGTGCCAGCAGCTTAGCGACAGGGGGCGGTGGAAACACC.

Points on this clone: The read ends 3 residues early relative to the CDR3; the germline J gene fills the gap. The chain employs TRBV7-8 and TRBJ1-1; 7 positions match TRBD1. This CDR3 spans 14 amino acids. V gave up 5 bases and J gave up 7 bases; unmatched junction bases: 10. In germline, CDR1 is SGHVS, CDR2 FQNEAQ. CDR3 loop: CASSRIAGTDEAFF. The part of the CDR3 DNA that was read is TGTGCCAGCAGCAGAATTGCCGGGACAGATGAA.

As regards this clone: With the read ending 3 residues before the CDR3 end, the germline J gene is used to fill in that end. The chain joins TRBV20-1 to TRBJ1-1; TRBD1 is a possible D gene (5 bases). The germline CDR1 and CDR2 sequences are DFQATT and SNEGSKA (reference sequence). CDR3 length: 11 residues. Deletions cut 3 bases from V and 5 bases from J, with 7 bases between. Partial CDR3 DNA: TGCAGTGCTAGTCAGGGTACTGAA. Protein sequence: CSASQGTE. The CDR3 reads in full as CSASQGTEAFF.

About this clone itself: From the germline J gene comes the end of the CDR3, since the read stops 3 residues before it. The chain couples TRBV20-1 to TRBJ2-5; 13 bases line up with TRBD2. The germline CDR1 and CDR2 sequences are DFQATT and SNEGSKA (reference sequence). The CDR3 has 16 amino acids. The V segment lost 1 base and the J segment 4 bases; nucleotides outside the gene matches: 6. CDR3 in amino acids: CSARATSGGRGETQYF. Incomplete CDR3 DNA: TGCAGTGCTAGAGCGACTAGCGGGGGGCGAGGAGAGACC.

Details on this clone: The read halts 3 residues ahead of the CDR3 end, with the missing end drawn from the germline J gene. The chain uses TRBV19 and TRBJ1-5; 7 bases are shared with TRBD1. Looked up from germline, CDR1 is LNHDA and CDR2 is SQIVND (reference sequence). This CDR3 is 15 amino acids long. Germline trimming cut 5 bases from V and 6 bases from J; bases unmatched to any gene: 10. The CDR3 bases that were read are TGTGCCAGTAGTTCACAGGGGCTGGAGGGTCAGCCC. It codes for CASSSQGLEGQP. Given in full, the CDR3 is CASSSQGLEGQPQHF.

The CDR3 here is CASSPGRAGYGYTF. The covered CDR3 bases are TGTGCCAGTTCACCCGGTAGGGCTGGGTATGGC. This chain joins TRBV19 and TRBJ1-2; D uncertain. The read gets to within 3 residues of the CDR3 end, and the germline J gene fills in the rest. The CDR3 is 14 amino acids. Looked up from germline, CDR1 is LNHDA and CDR2 is SQIVND (reference sequence). V was pared by 8 bases and J by 5 bases, with 18 bases between.